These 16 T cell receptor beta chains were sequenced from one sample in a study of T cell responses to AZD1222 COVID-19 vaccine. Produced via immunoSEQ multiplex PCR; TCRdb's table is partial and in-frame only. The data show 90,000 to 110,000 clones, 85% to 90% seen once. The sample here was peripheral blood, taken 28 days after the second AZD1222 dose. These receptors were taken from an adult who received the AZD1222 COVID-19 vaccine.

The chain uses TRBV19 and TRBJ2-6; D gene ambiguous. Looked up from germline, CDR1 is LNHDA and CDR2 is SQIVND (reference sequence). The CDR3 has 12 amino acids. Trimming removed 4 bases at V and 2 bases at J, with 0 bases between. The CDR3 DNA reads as TGTGCCAGTAGTACTGGGGCCAACGTCCTGACTTTC. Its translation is CASSTGANVLTF.

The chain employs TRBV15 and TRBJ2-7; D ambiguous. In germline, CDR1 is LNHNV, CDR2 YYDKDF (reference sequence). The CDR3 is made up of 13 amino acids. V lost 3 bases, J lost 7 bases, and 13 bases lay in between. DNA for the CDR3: TGTGCCACCAGCAGGGACCGCTTGGGGGAGCAGTACTTC. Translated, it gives CATSRDRLGEQYF.

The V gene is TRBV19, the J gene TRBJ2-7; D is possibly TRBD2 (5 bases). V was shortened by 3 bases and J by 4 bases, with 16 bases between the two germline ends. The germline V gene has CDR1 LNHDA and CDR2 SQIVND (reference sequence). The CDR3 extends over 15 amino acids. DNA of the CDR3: TGTGCCAGTAGTATCTCACAGACTACTGGATACGAGCAGTACTTC. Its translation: CASSISQTTGYEQYF.

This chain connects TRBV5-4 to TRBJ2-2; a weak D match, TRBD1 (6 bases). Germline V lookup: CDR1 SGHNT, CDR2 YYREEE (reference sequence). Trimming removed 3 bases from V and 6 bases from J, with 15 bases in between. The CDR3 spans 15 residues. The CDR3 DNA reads TGTGCCAGCAGCTCCACCGGCAGGGGTCCCGGGGAGCTGTTTTTT. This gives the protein CASSSTGRGPGELFF.

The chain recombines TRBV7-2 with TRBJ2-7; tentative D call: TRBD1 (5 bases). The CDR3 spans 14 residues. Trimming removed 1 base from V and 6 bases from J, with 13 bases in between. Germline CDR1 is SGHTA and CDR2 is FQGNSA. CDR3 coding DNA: TGTGCCAGCAGCTTAGTAGGGGTGACGAGCGAGCAGTACTTC. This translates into CASSLVGVTSEQYF. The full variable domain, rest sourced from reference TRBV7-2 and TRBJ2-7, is GAGVSQSPSNKVTEKGKDVELRCDPISGHTALYWYRQSLGQGLEFLIYFQGNSAPDKSGLPSDRFSAERTGGSVSTLTIQRTQQEDSAVYLCASSLVGVTSEQYFGPGTRLTVT.

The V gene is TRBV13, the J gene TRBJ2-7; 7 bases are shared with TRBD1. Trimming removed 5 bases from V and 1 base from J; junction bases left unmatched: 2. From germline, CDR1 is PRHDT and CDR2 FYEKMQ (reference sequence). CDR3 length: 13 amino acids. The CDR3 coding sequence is TGTGCCAGCAGCACGGGACAGTCCTACGAGCAGTACTTC. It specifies CASSTGQSYEQYF.

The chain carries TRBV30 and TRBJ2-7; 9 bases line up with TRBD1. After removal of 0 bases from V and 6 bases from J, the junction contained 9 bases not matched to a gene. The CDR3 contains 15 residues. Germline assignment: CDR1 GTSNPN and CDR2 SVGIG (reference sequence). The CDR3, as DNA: TGTGCCTGGAGTGTCGGGGGACAGGGATTATTCGAGCAGTACTTC. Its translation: CAWSVGGQGLFEQYF.

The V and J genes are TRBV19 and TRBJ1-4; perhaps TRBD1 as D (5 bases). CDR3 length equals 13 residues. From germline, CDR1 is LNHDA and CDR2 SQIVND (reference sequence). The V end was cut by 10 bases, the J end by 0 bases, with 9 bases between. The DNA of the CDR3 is TGTGCCACTAAGACAGCAACTAATGAAAAACTGTTTTTT. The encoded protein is CATKTATNEKLFF.

The CDR3 here is CASTLRGDTDTQYF. The DNA for the CDR3 is TGTGCCAGCACTCTCAGGGGGGACACAGATACGCAGTATTTT. The V gene is TRBV7-8, the J gene TRBJ2-3, with D possibly matching TRBD1 (7 bases). Germline CDR1 and CDR2: SGHVS and FQNEAQ. V lost 7 bases to trimming and J lost 2 bases, with 13 bases between them. CDR3 length: 14 residues.

Here the CDR3 DNA reads TGTGCCAGCAGGACAGGGGGTATGAACTCACCCCTCCACTTT. Translation: CASRTGGMNSPLHF. The chain joins TRBV27 to TRBJ1-6; 9 bases are a match to TRBD1. The V segment lost 6 bases and the J segment 10 bases; nucleotides outside the gene matches: 7. The CDR3 loop spans 14 amino acids. CDR1 is MNHEY and CDR2 is SMNVEV in the germline V gene (reference sequence).

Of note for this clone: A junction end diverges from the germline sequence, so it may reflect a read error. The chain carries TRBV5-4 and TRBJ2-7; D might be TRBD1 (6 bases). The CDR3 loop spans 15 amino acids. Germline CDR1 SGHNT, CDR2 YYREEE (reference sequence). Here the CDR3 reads CASSLGQAGVYEQYF. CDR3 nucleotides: TGTGCCAGCAGTTTGGGACAAGCTGGGGTTTACGAGCAGTACTTC. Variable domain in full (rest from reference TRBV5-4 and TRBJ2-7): ETGVTQSPTHLIKTRGQQVTLRCSSQSGHNTVSWYQQALGQGPQFIFQYYREEENGRGNFPPRFSGLQFPNYSSELNVNALELDDSALYLCASSLGQAGVYEQYFGPGTRLTVT.

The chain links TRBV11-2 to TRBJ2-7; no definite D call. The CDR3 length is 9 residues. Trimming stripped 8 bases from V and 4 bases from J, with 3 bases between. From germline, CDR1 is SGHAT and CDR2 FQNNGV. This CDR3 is CASGYEQYF. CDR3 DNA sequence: TGTGCCAGCGGATACGAGCAGTACTTC. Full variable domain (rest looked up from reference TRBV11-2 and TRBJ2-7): EAGVAQSPRYKIIEKRQSVAFWCNPISGHATLYWYQQILGQGPKLLIQFQNNGVVDDSQLPKDRFSAERLKGVDSTLKIQPAKLEDSAVYLCASGYEQYFGPGTRLTVT.

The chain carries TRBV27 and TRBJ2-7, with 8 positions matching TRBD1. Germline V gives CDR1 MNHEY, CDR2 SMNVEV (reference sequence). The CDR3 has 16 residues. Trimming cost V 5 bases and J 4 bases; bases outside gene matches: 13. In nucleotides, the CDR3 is TGTGCCAGCAGTGCCACCCTTCGTAGACAGGGGTACGAGCAGTACTTC. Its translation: CASSATLRRQGYEQYF.

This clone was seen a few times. The CDR3 reads CASSLDFNREGGYTF. CDR3 coding DNA: TGTGCCAGCAGCTTGGATTTTAACAGGGAGGGAGGCTACACCTTC. The chain is built from TRBV5-5 and TRBJ1-2, with a weak D call TRBD1 (6 bases). Germline V gene data show CDR1 as SGHKS and CDR2 as YYEKEE (reference sequence). This CDR3 region has 15 residues. V was trimmed by 0 bases and J by 8 bases, leaving 17 bases between them.

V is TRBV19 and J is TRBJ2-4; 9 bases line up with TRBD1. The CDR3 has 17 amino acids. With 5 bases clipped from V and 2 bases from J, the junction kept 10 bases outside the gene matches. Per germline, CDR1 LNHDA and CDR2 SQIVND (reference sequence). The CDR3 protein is CASSDSTGGWSKNIQYF. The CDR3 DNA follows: TGTGCCAGTAGTGACTCGACAGGGGGATGGTCCAAAAACATTCAGTACTTC. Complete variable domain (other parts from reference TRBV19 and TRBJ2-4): DGGITQSPKYLFRKEGQNVTLSCEQNLNHDAMYWYRQDPGQGLRLIYYSQIVNDFQKGDIAEGYSVSREKKESFPLTVTSAQKNPTAFYLCASSDSTGGWSKNIQYFGAGTRLSVL.

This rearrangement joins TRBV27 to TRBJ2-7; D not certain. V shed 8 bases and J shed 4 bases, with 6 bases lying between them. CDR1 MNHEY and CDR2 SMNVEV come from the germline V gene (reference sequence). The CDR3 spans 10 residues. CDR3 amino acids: CASGQYEQYF. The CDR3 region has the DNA TGTGCCAGCGGGCAGTACGAGCAGTACTTC.